This T cell receptor beta chain stems from a study of OX40 agonist ivuxolimab in advanced cancers. Assay used: immunoSEQ multiplex PCR; TCRdb lists only in-frame clones, some missing. The sample lists 62,000 or so clones, over 80% occurring once. CDR1 and CDR2 (germline): KGHSY, FQNENV. Trimming removed 0 bases from V and 5 bases from J, with 11 bases in between. CDR3 length: 15 amino acids. The material sequenced was CD4+ or CD8+ T cells sorted from blood, taken in a trial of the OX40 agonist ivuxolimab. The sequence was obtained from an adult with an advanced solid tumor such as melanoma, head and neck, liver or kidney cancer. The J gene is TRBJ1-5, the V gene TRBV16; no clear D. This CDR3 is CASSQSPAADQPQHF. The DNA of the CDR3 is TGTGCCAGCAGCCAATCACCGGCCGCCGATCAGCCCCAGCATTTT.